The sequence of this TCR beta chain was determined in a study of chemoradiotherapy in HPV16-positive cancers (dated by TCRdb to between 2021 and 2024). General notes on the study: Candidate HPV-specific T-cell clones and common TCR motifs were defined through functional T-cell assays on cells from a couple of HPV16-positive patients. Whether T-cell immunity against the HPV oncoproteins E6 and E7 changes during chemoradiotherapy and whether survival is affected by this immunity were examined in the study. TCR repertoires from roughly 87 patients with HPV-related cancers were then used to track the candidate HPV-specific TCRs and motifs.

Remarks on this clone: Its antigen is not yet known. The sample holds no much larger clone one base away, and base qualities are not on file.

Taken from the germline V gene, the CDR1 and CDR2 loops are SGHDT and YYEEEE. Taken from cysteine to phenylalanine, the CDR3 has 16 residues. The CDR3 DNA has 48 bases and is translated from base 1. The junction shows trimming of 4 bases on V and 4 bases on J, and the gene matches do not reach 9 bases of it. Repertoires were sampled repeatedly over the course of chemoradiotherapy, so clonal expansion could be followed in the tumor microenvironment. Library preparation used the immunoSEQ multiplex PCR assay. The clones in this table, taken by TCRdb from immuneACCESS, are in-frame only. Not every clone is retained; where verified, under half of the shortfall comes from an unresolved V gene, and the cause of the rest is unknown. This sample is represented by roughly 4,100 clones; around 73% of them were singletons. The top ten constitute roughly 10% of the sample. What the study reported, not specific to this receptor: Expansion of candidate HPV-specific clones and E7-related TCR motifs was observed in the tumor microenvironment during treatment, whereas no such expansion was observed for non-HPV-specific T cells. Improved recurrence-free survival in HPV16-positive patients was associated with expansion of HPV-responsive T cells during chemoradiotherapy. The survival association was reported for HPV16-positive patients, and the functional definition of HPV-specific T cells was derived from only a couple of HPV16-positive patients.

This TCR was recovered from a human donor with HPV-associated anogenital cancer. The sample was tumor tissue, taken from a patient who underwent chemoradiotherapy. The chain links TRBV5-6 with TRBJ1-3; TRBD1 matches 9 bases in the middle. The DNA sequence is as follows: TGTGCCAGCAGCCCGCTGATGGGGACAGGGGGAAACACCATATATTTT. The translation is CASSPLMGTGGNTIYF.